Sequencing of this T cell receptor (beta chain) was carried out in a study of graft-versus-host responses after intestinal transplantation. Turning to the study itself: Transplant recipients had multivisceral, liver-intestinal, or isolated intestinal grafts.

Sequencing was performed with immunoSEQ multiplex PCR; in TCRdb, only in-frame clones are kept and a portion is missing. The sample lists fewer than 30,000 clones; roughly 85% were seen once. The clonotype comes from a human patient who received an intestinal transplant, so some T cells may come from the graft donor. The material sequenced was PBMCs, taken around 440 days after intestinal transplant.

In DNA form, the CDR3 reads TGTGCCAGCAGCGCTCCGGGACAGGGGGCCCTTGGCTACACCTTC. It specifies CASSAPGQGALGYTF. The chain links TRBV6-5 to TRBJ1-2; TRBD1 aligns across 12 bases. After removal of 6 bases from V and 7 bases from J, the junction contained 9 bases not matched to a gene. CDR1 and CDR2 (germline): MNHEY, SVGAGI. CDR3 size: 15 residues.